The T cell receptor beta chain described here comes from a study of shared clonotypes between healthy human individuals. Overall study results and limits: Among donors, the sharing of clonotypes was expected to be influenced by sequencing depth. Non-shared clonotypes were found to have lower generation probabilities than the clonotypes that were shared by all four of the sorted-subset donors. Sorted-subset sequencing, rarefaction showed, was incomplete despite large depth.

Generated by immunoSEQ multiplex PCR, the TCRdb table keeps only in-frame clones and is missing some. The sample has some 1,100,000 clones, more than 75% seen once; the top ten hold approximately 0.52%. In the case of this clone: Antigen specificity is unknown.

Trimming took 5 bases from V and 0 from J; bases not matched to a gene: 12. The CDR3 spans 19 residues. Germline-derived CDR1 and CDR2 are SEHNR and FQNEAQ (reference sequence). This receptor was obtained from a man younger than 35 in good health. Some clones in this sample may be carry-over from other donors' samples. The genes are TRBV7-9 and TRBJ2-7; 14 bases align to TRBD2. The sample consisted of memory CD4+ T cells from PBMCs. Subset reported: CD45RA-negative fraction. DNA for the CDR3: TGTGCCAGCAGCGCGAGTGGACTAGCGGGGGGCCGGAGCTCCTACGAGCAGTACTTC. Amino acid sequence: CASSASGLAGGRSSYEQYF.